This T cell receptor beta chain derives from a study of metastatic and nonmetastatic thyroid tumors. About the research overall: Repertoire comparisons spanned blood and tumor or nodule tissue from malignant and benign thyroid patients.

Each patient came to thyroid surgery without any prior treatment (of any kind). The CDR3 is 16 amino acids. Per germline, CDR1 MNHNS and CDR2 SASEGT. With V trimmed by 5 bases and J by 7 bases, 14 bases remained unmatched. By share, this clone ranks as medium-sized. TCRdb reprocessed the PCR reads via MiXCR. The sample has 40,000 to 45,000 clones; around 16% are singletons. The genes are TRBV6-1 and TRBJ2-7; 10 bases fit TRBD1. This clonotype was sampled from a female donor with papillary thyroid cancer or a benign thyroid nodule (not recorded which). Some clones in this sample may be carry-over from other donors' samples. Sample: blood. The CDR3 DNA reads TGTGCCAGCAGTCTAGGGACAGGGGCCCTAGGGAGTGAGCAGTACTTC. It translates to CASSLGTGALGSEQYF.